This T cell receptor (beta chain) was sequenced during a study of technical replicates of blood from a handful of donors. Data came from immunoSEQ multiplex PCR; TCRdb stores just in-frame clones and leaves some out. The sample shows 50,000 to 65,000 clones, approximately 89% of them seen only once. This sequence originates from a human donor in good health. Some clones in this sample may be carry-over from other donors' samples. Source material: PBMCs.

CDR3 coding DNA: TGTGCCAGCAGCCCTCGGGGGAAAAACACTGAAGCTTTCTTT. Translated: CASSPRGKNTEAFF. This sequence joins TRBV13 and TRBJ1-1; possibly TRBD1 for D (5 bases). Germline assignment: CDR1 PRHDT and CDR2 FYEKMQ (reference sequence). Trimming took off 5 bases at V and 2 bases at J, with 12 bases between the two ends. The CDR3 runs 14 residues. The whole variable domain, remainder taken from reference TRBV13 and TRBJ1-1, is AAGVIQSPRHLIKEKRETATLKCYPIPRHDTVYWYQQGPGQDPQFLISFYEKMQSDKGSIPDRFSAQQFSDYHSELNMSSLELGDSALYFCASSPRGKNTEAFFGQGTRLTVV.